The T cell receptor beta chain under discussion was sequenced for a study of cytomegalovirus exposure and HLA in healthy donors. The donors (healthy individuals) were bone marrow donors. Germline assignment: CDR1 MNHEY and CDR2 SVGAGI. This CDR3 is built from 14 residues. The PCR ran on 60 Vbeta and 13 Jbeta primers. Some clones are missing from TCRdb's copy, which holds only in-frame ones; the method was immunoSEQ multiplex PCR. The table has 130,000 or so clones, roughly 79% seen once. Input material: PBMCs. This chain uses TRBV6-5 with TRBJ2-5, with D possibly being TRBD2 (5 bases). The J call is in doubt because the DNA end fits TRBJ2-7 better. This clonotype was obtained from a woman between 40 and 50 years old in good health and CMV-seronegative. CDR3 DNA: TGTGCCAGCAGTTTTTCCGGGAAGGCCTACGAGCAGTACTTC. Amino acid sequence: CASSFSGKAYEQYF.